The 6 T cell receptor beta chains below come from one sample, sequenced in a study of cytomegalovirus exposure and HLA in healthy donors. PCR amplification relied on 60 Vbeta primers (plus 13 Jbeta primers). Clones were sequenced by immunoSEQ multiplex PCR, and TCRdb holds only the in-frame ones, with some missing. The sample has 95,000 or so clones, 81% seen once. Sequencing was performed on PBMCs. These receptors came from a woman in her sixties or seventies in good health and CMV-seropositive.

This rearrangement joins TRBV19 to TRBJ2-4; TRBD1 matches at 9 bases. V gave up 0 bases and J gave up 1 base; unmatched junction bases: 1. Germline assignment: CDR1 LNHDA and CDR2 SQIVND (reference sequence). CDR3 length equals 16 residues. DNA of the CDR3: TGTGCCAGTAGTATAGATGGGACAGGGGCCAAAAACATTCAGTACTTC. Protein: CASSIDGTGAKNIQYF.

The J gene is TRBJ2-3, the V gene TRBV5-1; TRBD1 aligns across 8 bases. Losses at the gene ends were 0 bases for V and 2 bases for J; bases not matched to a gene: 2. The germline V gene has CDR1 SGHRS and CDR2 YFSETQ. The CDR3 length is 15 residues. The CDR3 region has the DNA TGCGCCAGCAGCTTGGTACAGGGGGACACAGATACGCAGTATTTT. This encodes CASSLVQGDTDTQYF.

This chain connects TRBV18 to TRBJ2-7; 8 nucleotides line up with TRBD2. The CDR3 length is 14 residues. Per germline, CDR1 KGHSH and CDR2 LQKENI. V shed 4 bases and J 9 bases; nucleotides not matched to a gene: 11. In DNA form, the CDR3 reads TGTGCCAGCTCACGTCAACTAGCGGATGGAAGGCAGTACTTC. Protein sequence: CASSRQLADGRQYF. Full variable domain (missing parts from reference TRBV18 and TRBJ2-7): NAGVMQNPRHLVRRRGQEARLRCSPMKGHSHVYWYRQLPEEGLKFMVYLQKENIIDESGMPKERFSAEFPKEGPSILRIQQVVRGDSAAYFCASSRQLADGRQYFGPGTRLTVT.

The CDR3 region has the DNA TGTGCCAGCAGCTTAGGGATCAGGGGGTCTAACTATGGCTACACCTTC. Translated: CASSLGIRGSNYGYTF. The genes are TRBV7-8 and TRBJ1-2; 7 bases fit TRBD1. The trim removed 1 base at V and 0 bases at J, leaving 5 bases unmatched. This CDR3 contains 16 residues. CDR1 SGHVS and CDR2 FQNEAQ come from the germline V gene.

V is TRBV19 and J is TRBJ2-1; no clear D gene. The CDR3 is made up of 15 amino acids. V was pared by 2 bases and J by 7 bases, with 15 bases between. Germline loops: CDR1 LNHDA, CDR2 SQIVND (reference sequence). This CDR3 is CASSISVAFGNEQFF. CDR3 DNA: TGTGCCAGTAGTATATCAGTAGCTTTCGGGAATGAGCAGTTCTTC. The full variable domain, completed using reference TRBV19 and TRBJ2-1, is DGGITQSPKYLFRKEGQNVTLSCEQNLNHDAMYWYRQDPGQGLRLIYYSQIVNDFQKGDIAEGYSVSREKKESFPLTVTSAQKNPTAFYLCASSISVAFGNEQFFGPGTRLTVL.

This CDR3 reads CASSFGTSGVSTDTQYF. The CDR3 DNA reads TGTGCCAGCAGTTTTGGGACTAGCGGAGTAAGCACAGATACGCAGTATTTT. The chain recombines TRBV28 with TRBJ2-3, with 11 positions matching TRBD2. V gave up 3 bases and J gave up 0 bases; unmatched junction bases: 5. Germline lookup yields CDR1 MDHEN and CDR2 SYDVKM. This CDR3 spans 17 amino acids.